This T cell receptor (beta chain) appears in the sequencing data of a study of cytomegalovirus exposure and HLA in healthy donors. Findings and caveats of the study: Among TCR beta chains, those listed as cytomegalovirus-associated numbered under 200. With high specificity and sensitivity, the classifier reportedly diagnosed cytomegalovirus status.

Turning to this clone: Antigen unknown.

The germline V and J ends were trimmed by 8 bases and 0 bases, with 14 bases remaining between them. From germline, CDR1 is SGHRS and CDR2 YFSETQ. CDR3 length: 14 residues. Libraries were prepared by immunoSEQ multiplex PCR; TCRdb keeps only in-frame clonotypes and omits some of them. The sample contains approximately 120,000 clones, over 85% of which appear only once. V usage is TRBV5-1 and J usage is TRBJ1-1; a weak D match, TRBD1 (6 bases). Sequencing was done on a sample of PBMCs. The receptor's source is a woman aged 18-30 years in good health and CMV-seronegative. Here the CDR3 DNA reads TGCGCCAGTCGGACAGAGCTTATGAACACTGAAGCTTTCTTT. Translation: CASRTELMNTEAFF.